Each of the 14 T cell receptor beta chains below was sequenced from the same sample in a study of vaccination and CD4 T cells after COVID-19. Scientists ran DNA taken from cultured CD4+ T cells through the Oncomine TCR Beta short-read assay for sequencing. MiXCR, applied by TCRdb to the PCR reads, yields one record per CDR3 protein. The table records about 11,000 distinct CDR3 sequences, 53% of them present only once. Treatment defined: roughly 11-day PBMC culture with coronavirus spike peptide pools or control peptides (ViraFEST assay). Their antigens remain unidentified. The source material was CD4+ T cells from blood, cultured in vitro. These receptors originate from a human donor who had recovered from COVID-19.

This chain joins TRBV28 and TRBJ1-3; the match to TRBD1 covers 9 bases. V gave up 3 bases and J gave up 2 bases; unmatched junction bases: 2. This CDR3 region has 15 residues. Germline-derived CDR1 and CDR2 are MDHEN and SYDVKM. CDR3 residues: CASSLTGGAGNTIYF. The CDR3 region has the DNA TGTGCCAGCAGTTTGACAGGGGGAGCTGGAAACACCATATATTTT.

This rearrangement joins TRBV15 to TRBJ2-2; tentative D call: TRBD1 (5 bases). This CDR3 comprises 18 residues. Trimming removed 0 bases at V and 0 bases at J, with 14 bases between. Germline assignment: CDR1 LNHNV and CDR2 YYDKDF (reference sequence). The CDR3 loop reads CATSRDRTLPPNTGELFF. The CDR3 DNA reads TGTGCCACCAGCAGAGATAGGACATTACCACCGAACACCGGGGAGCTGTTTTTT.

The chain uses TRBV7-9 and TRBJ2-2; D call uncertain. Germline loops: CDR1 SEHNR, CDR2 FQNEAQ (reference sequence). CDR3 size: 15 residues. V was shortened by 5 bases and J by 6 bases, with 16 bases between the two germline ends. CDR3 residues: CASSPQTQWPGELFF. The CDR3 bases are TGTGCCAGCAGCCCCCAGACCCAGTGGCCCGGGGAGCTGTTTTTT.

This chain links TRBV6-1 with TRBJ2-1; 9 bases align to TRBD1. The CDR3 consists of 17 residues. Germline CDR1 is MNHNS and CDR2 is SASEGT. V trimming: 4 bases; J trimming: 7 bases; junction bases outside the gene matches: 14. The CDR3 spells CASSGITGTGWGNEQFF. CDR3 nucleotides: TGTGCCAGCAGTGGAATTACCGGGACAGGGTGGGGGAATGAGCAGTTCTTC.

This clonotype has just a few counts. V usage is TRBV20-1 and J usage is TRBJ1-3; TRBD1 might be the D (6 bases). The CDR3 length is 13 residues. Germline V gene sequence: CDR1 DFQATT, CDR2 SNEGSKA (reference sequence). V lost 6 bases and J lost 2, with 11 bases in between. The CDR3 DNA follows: TGCAGTGCAGTCGGACAGACTGGAAACACCATATATTTT. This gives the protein CSAVGQTGNTIYF.

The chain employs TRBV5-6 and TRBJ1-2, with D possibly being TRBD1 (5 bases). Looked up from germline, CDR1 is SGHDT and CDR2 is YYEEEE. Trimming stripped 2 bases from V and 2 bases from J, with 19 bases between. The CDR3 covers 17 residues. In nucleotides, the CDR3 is TGTGCCAGCAGCTTCTCGGTCGGGACCCCGGCAAACTATGGCTACACCTTC. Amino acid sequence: CASSFSVGTPANYGYTF.

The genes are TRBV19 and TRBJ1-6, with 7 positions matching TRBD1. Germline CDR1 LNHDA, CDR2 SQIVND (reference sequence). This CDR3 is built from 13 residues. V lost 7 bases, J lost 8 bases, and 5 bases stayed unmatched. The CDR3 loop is CASNRQGDSPLHF. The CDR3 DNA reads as TGTGCCAGTAACAGGCAGGGGGATTCACCCCTCCACTTT.

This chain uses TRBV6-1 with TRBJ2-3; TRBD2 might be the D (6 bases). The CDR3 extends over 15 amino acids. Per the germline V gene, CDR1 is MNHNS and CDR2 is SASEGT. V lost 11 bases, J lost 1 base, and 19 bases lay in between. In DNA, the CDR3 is TGTGCCCTTGCGCGAACGGGACTCCGCACAGATACGCAGTATTTT. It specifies CALARTGLRTDTQYF.

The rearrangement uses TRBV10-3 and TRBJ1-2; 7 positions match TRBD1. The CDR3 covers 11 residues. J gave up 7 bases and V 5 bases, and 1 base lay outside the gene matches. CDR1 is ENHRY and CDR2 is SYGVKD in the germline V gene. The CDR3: CAISTGVGYTF. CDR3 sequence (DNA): TGTGCCATCAGTACAGGGGTTGGCTACACCTTC.

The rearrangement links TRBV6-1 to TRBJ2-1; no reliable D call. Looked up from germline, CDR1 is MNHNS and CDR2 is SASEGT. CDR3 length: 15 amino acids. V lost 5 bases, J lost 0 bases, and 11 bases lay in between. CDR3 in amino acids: CASSMWRSSYNEQFF. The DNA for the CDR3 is TGTGCCAGCAGTATGTGGCGGAGCTCCTACAATGAGCAGTTCTTC.

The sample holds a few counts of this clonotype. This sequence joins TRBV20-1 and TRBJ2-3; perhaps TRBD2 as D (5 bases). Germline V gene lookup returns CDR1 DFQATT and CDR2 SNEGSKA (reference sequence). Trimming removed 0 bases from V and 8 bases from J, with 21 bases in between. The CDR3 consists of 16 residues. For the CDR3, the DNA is TGCAGTGCTAGAGATGGGCGGGCTCTGAATGCCGGTACGCAGTATTTT. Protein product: CSARDGRALNAGTQYF.

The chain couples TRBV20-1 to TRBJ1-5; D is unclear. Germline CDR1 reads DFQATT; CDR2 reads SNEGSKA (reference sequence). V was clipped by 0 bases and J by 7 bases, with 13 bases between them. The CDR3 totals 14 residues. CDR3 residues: CSARDLQDFQPQHF. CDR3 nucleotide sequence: TGCAGTGCTAGAGATCTTCAAGATTTCCAGCCCCAGCATTTT.

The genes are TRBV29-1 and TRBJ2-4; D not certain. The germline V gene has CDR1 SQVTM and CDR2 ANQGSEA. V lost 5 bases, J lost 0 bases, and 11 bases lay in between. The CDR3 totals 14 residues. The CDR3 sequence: CSVRAELAKNIQYF. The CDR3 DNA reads TGCAGCGTTAGGGCAGAACTAGCCAAAAACATTCAGTACTTC.

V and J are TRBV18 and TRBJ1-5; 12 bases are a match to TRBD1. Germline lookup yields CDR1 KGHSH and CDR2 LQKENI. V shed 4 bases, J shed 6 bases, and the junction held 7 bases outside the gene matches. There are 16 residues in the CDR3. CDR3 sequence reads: CASSRSMGQGAQPQHF. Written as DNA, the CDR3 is TGTGCCAGCTCACGATCGATGGGACAGGGGGCTCAGCCCCAGCATTTT.